These 20 T cell receptor beta chains were all obtained from the same sample, sequenced in a study of blood T cell repertoires in COVID-19. Sequencing used immunoSEQ multiplex PCR; TCRdb keeps in-frame clones, though not all of them. The profile shows roughly 200,000 clones, less than 85% of them singletons. Sequencing was carried out using PBMCs or T cells enriched from blood (not recorded which). The receptors derive from a man in his forties who had recovered from COVID-19.

The chain couples TRBV9 to TRBJ1-5, with 7 bases that match TRBD1. The length of the CDR3 is 14 residues. The germline V gene encodes CDR1 SGDLS and CDR2 YYNGEE. V lost 8 bases, J lost 2 bases, and 7 bases stayed unmatched. The DNA of the CDR3 is TGTGCCAGTAATACAGGGGAAGGCAATCAGCCCCAGCATTTT. Its protein product is CASNTGEGNQPQHF. The whole variable domain, remainder taken from reference TRBV9 and TRBJ1-5, is DSGVTQTPKHLITATGQRVTLRCSPRSGDLSVYWYQQSLDQGLQFLIQYYNGEERAKGNILERFSAQQFPDLHSELNLSSLELGDSALYFCASNTGEGNQPQHFGDGTRLSIL.

The V gene is TRBV7-9, the J gene TRBJ2-1, with TRBD2 identical over 11 bases. Germline CDR1 reads SEHNR; CDR2 reads FQNEAQ (reference sequence). The CDR3 runs to 19 residues. V shed 5 bases and J 9 bases; nucleotides not matched to a gene: 21. Written as DNA, the CDR3 is TGTGCCAGCAGCCCCCAACCCAACTTACTTAGCGGGAGGGCCGGTGAGCAGTTCTTC. Its translation is CASSPQPNLLSGRAGEQFF.

V gene TRBV19 combines with J gene TRBJ1-1, with 9 bases matching TRBD1. The germline CDR1 and CDR2 sequences are LNHDA and SQIVND (reference sequence). Germline trimming cut 5 bases from V and 6 bases from J; bases unmatched to any gene: 4. There are 13 residues in the CDR3. The CDR3 protein is CASSAGQGSEAFF. CDR3 nucleotides: TGTGCCAGTAGTGCGGGACAGGGTTCTGAAGCTTTCTTT.

The V and J genes are TRBV11-3 and TRBJ2-7; 10 bases are shared with TRBD1. V lost 6 bases to trimming and J lost 7 bases; unmatched junction nucleotides: 9. CDR3 length equals 14 residues. Looked up from germline, CDR1 is SGHNT and CDR2 is YENEEA. The CDR3 region is CASSPRQGAREQYF. The CDR3 DNA is TGTGCCAGCAGTCCCCGACAGGGGGCACGAGAGCAGTACTTC.

This chain connects TRBV30 to TRBJ1-2; D gene uncertain. Germline CDR1 GTSNPN, CDR2 SVGIG (reference sequence). CDR3 size: 13 residues. Deletions cut 2 bases from V and 6 bases from J, with 13 bases between. This CDR3 is CAWSFPGGDGYTF. CDR3 DNA sequence: TGTGCCTGGAGTTTCCCAGGAGGAGATGGCTACACCTTC.

V gene TRBV18 combines with J gene TRBJ2-7; D possibly corresponds to TRBD1 (5 bases). The V and J ends lost 3 bases and 4 bases respectively, with 7 bases between them. Germline CDR1 is KGHSH and CDR2 is LQKENI. This CDR3 has 12 residues. The CDR3 loop is CASSPTVYEQYF. In DNA form, the CDR3 reads TGTGCCAGCTCACCGACAGTTTACGAGCAGTACTTC.

The rearrangement joins TRBV7-2 to TRBJ2-2, with TRBD2 identical over 10 bases. J was trimmed by 8 bases and V by 1 base; bases with no gene match: 13. This CDR3 has 18 amino acids. Germline V gives CDR1 SGHTA, CDR2 FQGNSA. The CDR3 loop reads CASSLVASGRGTLGELFF. CDR3 DNA: TGTGCCAGCAGCTTAGTAGCTAGCGGGAGAGGTACTCTGGGGGAGCTGTTTTTT.

This clone was detected only once. The chain employs TRBV21-1 and TRBJ2-4; the D segment call TRBD2 is taken from the table without a DNA check. TRBV21-1 is assigned pseudogene status. The CDR3 totals 19 residues. CDR3: CASSKLTSGRANAKNIQYF. The CDR3 DNA is TGTGCCAGCAGCAAACTGACTAGCGGGAGGGCCAACGCCAAAAACATTCAGTACTTC.

This chain uses TRBV19 with TRBJ2-7; tentative D call: TRBD1 (6 bases). Germline V gives CDR1 LNHDA, CDR2 SQIVND (reference sequence). Trimming cost V 5 bases and J 3 bases, with 14 bases left between them. CDR3 size: 14 residues. As DNA, the CDR3 is TGTGCCAGTAGTTCCGGGGACAAGATCTACGAGCAGTACTTC. It specifies CASSSGDKIYEQYF.

V gene TRBV27 combines with J gene TRBJ2-7, with D possibly matching TRBD2 (6 bases). The germline V and J ends were trimmed by 2 bases and 2 bases, with 16 bases remaining between them. This CDR3 contains 16 residues. The germline gives CDR1 MNHEY, CDR2 SMNVEV (reference sequence). CDR3 DNA: TGTGCCAGCAGTTTAGCGAGGGCCGGGGGTCCCTACGAGCAGTACTTC. Amino acids: CASSLARAGGPYEQYF.

The CDR3 is CASSWDRGMAIGSPLHF. Here the CDR3 DNA reads TGTGCCAGCAGCTGGGACAGGGGGATGGCGATCGGATCACCCCTCCACTTT. V and J are TRBV5-6 and TRBJ1-6; 11 nucleotides agree with TRBD1. Trimming at V came to 3 bases and at J to 10 bases, leaving 12 bases not matched to a gene. The CDR3 sequence is 17 residues long. The germline gives CDR1 SGHDT, CDR2 YYEEEE.

The chain uses TRBV27 and TRBJ2-7, with 8 bases identical to TRBD2. Trimming took 5 bases from V and 5 from J; bases not matched to a gene: 8. The CDR3 has 14 residues. CDR1 and CDR2 (germline): MNHEY, SMNVEV (reference sequence). CDR3 loop: CASSAGGGRHEQYF. Here the CDR3 DNA reads TGTGCCAGCAGTGCGGGGGGCGGGAGGCACGAGCAGTACTTC.

The rearrangement links TRBV5-4 to TRBJ1-2; 8 bases align to TRBD1. The ends lost 0 bases at V and 8 bases at J; junction bases unmatched: 3. Germline V gives CDR1 SGHNT, CDR2 YYREEE (reference sequence). The CDR3 has 13 amino acids. The CDR3 sequence: CASSLADRGGYTF. CDR3 DNA: TGTGCCAGCAGCTTGGCCGACAGGGGAGGCTACACCTTC.

The chain couples TRBV3-1 (or the pseudogene TRBV3-2) to TRBJ2-2; 11 bases match TRBD1. This CDR3 has 16 amino acids. The J segment lost 4 bases and the V segment lost 5 bases, leaving 6 bases of the junction unmatched. Germline V lookup: CDR1 LGHDT, CDR2 YNNKEL (reference sequence). The CDR3 region is CASSGPGTGGTGELFF. As DNA, the CDR3 is TGTGCCAGCAGCGGCCCCGGGACAGGGGGCACCGGGGAGCTGTTTTTT.

This clone was seen only once. The genes are TRBV7-3 and TRBJ1-1; tentatively, D is TRBD1 (5 bases). The CDR3 has 15 amino acids. CDR1 and CDR2 from the germline V gene are SGHTA and FQGTGA. Trimming left V 2 bases short and J 4 bases short, with 14 bases between. In DNA, the CDR3 is TGTGCCAGCAGCTTACGTCAGGGAGGGGCCACTGAAGCTTTCTTT. Its protein product is CASSLRQGGATEAFF. The full variable domain, rest sourced from reference TRBV7-3 and TRBJ1-1, is GAGVSQTPSNKVTEKGKYVELRCDPISGHTALYWYRQSLGQGPEFLIYFQGTGAADDSGLPNDRFFAVRPEGSVSTLKIQRTERGDSAVYLCASSLRQGGATEAFFGQGTRLTVV.

The chain recombines TRBV12-3 or TRBV12-4 with TRBJ2-3; D remains unclear. Trimming took 5 bases from V and 1 from J, leaving 7 bases between them. This CDR3 is 13 amino acids long. CDR3 residues: CASSTPGTDTQYF. CDR3 nucleotides: TGTGCCAGCAGTACCCCAGGCACAGATACGCAGTATTTT.

In this sample, this clone turned up once. The genes are TRBV5-1 and TRBJ2-1; 10 positions match TRBD2. Germline lookup yields CDR1 SGHRS and CDR2 YFSETQ. V was clipped by 1 base and J by 9 bases; unmatched bases: 13. The CDR3 covers 17 residues. The CDR3 nucleotides are TGCGCCAGCAGCTTGAGGCCCCAGGGGGCTAGCGGGAGTGAGCAGTTCTTC. This translates into CASSLRPQGASGSEQFF.

The rearrangement joins TRBV28 to TRBJ1-2; D remains unclear. CDR3 size: 12 residues. Germline-derived CDR1 and CDR2 are MDHEN and SYDVKM. Trimming removed 3 bases at V and 8 bases at J, with 10 bases between. The CDR3 loop is CASSFAGKGYTF. The CDR3 coding sequence is TGTGCCAGCAGTTTTGCGGGAAAAGGCTACACCTTC.

The CDR3 coding sequence is TGTGCCAGCAGCGCCCGGGACAAAATTAATTCACCCCTCCACTTT. Its translation: CASSARDKINSPLHF. The chain is built from TRBV11-1 and TRBJ1-6, with D possibly TRBD1 on 6 matching bases. Germline values: CDR1 SGHAT, CDR2 FQDESV (reference sequence). Trimming took 5 bases from V and 6 from J, leaving 14 bases between them. CDR3 size: 15 residues.

A single count supports this clone. The chain couples TRBV7-9 to TRBJ2-7; D unresolved. Trimming took off 3 bases at V and 1 base at J, with 4 bases between the two ends. This CDR3 spans 12 amino acids. Germline V lookup: CDR1 SEHNR, CDR2 FQNEAQ (reference sequence). The DNA for the CDR3 is TGTGCCAGCAGCTTCGGTTCCTACGAGCAGTACTTC. Translated, it gives CASSFGSYEQYF.